This T cell receptor beta chain was found in a study of T cell repertoires in cytomegalovirus infection. Germline CDR1 SEHNR, CDR2 FQNEAQ (reference sequence). Losses at the gene ends were 2 bases for V and 2 bases for J; bases not matched to a gene: 8. The CDR3 loop spans 17 amino acids. TCRdb processed the reads anew with MiXCR; each CDR3 protein has one entry. This sample yields about 770,000 distinct CDR3 sequences, of which 25% to 35% are seen a single time; 10% to 15% belongs to the top ten. A word on this clonotype: No antigen is known for it.

The sequence derives from a human donor in good health (CMV status not recorded). Some clones in this sample may be carry-over from other donors' samples. This specimen consisted of cultured CD8+ T cells from PBMCs, obtained from culture after CMV antigen stimulation. The J gene is TRBJ2-3, the V gene TRBV7-9; 9 bases agree with TRBD2. This chain's CDR3 is CASSLSPSGGYTDTQYF. CDR3 coding DNA: TGTGCCAGCAGCTTATCTCCCAGCGGGGGGTACACAGATACGCAGTATTTT.